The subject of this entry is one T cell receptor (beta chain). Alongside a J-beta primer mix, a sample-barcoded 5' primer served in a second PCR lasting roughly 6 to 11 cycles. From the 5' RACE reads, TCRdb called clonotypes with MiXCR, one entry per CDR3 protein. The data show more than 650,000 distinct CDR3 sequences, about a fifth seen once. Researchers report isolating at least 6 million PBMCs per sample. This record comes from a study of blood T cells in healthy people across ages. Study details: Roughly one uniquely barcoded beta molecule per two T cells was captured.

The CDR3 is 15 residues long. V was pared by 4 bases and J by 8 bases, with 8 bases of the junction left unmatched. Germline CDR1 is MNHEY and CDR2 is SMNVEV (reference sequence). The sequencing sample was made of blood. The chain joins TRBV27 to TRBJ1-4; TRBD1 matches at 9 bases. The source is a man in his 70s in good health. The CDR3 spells CASSSARQGGEKLFF. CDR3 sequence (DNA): TGTGCCAGCAGTTCGGCAAGACAGGGGGGCGAAAAACTGTTTTTT.